A single T cell receptor beta chain is shown here with its context. Methods used by the authors: It was from reference gene primer amplification that nucleated cell counts were estimated. This table comes from immunoSEQ multiplex PCR, and its TCRdb copy is limited to in-frame clones, with some not included. For V, J and clone size, that table is used; D and trimming come from the DNA. The repertoire holds about 230,000 clones, with around four fifths as singletons. The sample is drawn from a study of blood T cell repertoires in COVID-19. Across the whole study: Italy, Spain and the United States were the sources of the convalescent and acute COVID-19 samples. Sources were T cells, B-cell-depleted T cells, or PBMCs; the material itself was cDNA or gDNA.

Germline CDR1 reads LGHDT; CDR2 reads YNNKEL (reference sequence). This CDR3 is 17 amino acids long. Losses at the gene ends were 4 bases for V and 5 bases for J; bases not matched to a gene: 15. Sequencing was carried out using peripheral blood. The V gene is TRBV3-1 (or the pseudogene TRBV3-2), the J gene TRBJ2-7; TRBD2 aligns across 9 bases. This sequence was found in a woman between 70 and 85 years old with active or convalescent COVID-19. The CDR3 DNA sequence: TGTGCCAGCAGCCGACAGCCAGCGGGAGGCTCCGGCGACGAGCAGTACTTC. It encodes CASSRQPAGGSGDEQYF.